The 10 T cell receptor beta chains below all came from one sample that was sequenced in a study of regulatory T cells in long-lasting Graves disease. Time point described: persistent/refractory GD, antithyroid drugs over 5 years with positive TRAb. There was RNA extracted from PBMCs, and the TCR library was made from it. Arm-PCR of CDR3 regions with iRepertoire HTBI primers generated TCR beta libraries. MiXCR was run by TCRdb on the multiplex PCR reads, yielding one entry per CDR3 protein. The data hold some 440,000 distinct CDR3 sequences, with around 20% observed a single time. Sequencing was performed on peripheral blood mononuclear cells (PBMCs), taken when the disease was refractory, from a patient treated with antithyroid drugs. The receptor source for this set is a female donor with Graves disease.

This clonotype was seen ten or more times. The chain employs TRBV7-9 and TRBJ1-2; D remains unclear. The CDR3 runs 13 residues. V lost 4 bases, J lost 3 bases, and 9 bases lay in between. From germline, CDR1 is SEHNR and CDR2 FQNEAQ (reference sequence). Here the CDR3 DNA reads TGTGCCAGCAGCTCTCAGGACCACTATGGCTACACCTTC. It is translated as CASSSQDHYGYTF.

This clonotype occurred a few times. The chain joins TRBV29-1 to TRBJ2-1; 7 bases line up with TRBD1. Per germline, CDR1 SQVTM and CDR2 ANQGSEA. V shed 3 bases, J shed 1 base, and the junction held 12 bases outside the gene matches. This CDR3 contains 17 residues. The DNA for the CDR3 is TGCAGCGTTGACCGGTCGAGGGGGCCGGAATCCTACAATGAGCAGTTCTTC. This codes for CSVDRSRGPESYNEQFF.

The chain has TRBV4-1 and TRBJ1-1; possible D gene TRBD1, 5 bases. CDR3 size: 15 residues. Trimming pared 2 bases from V and 2 bases from J, leaving 12 bases between. Germline V gene sequence: CDR1 MGHRA, CDR2 YSYEKL. In DNA form, the CDR3 reads TGCGCCAGCAGCCAATTTGAGGGACTAAACACTGAAGCTTTCTTT. Translation gives CASSQFEGLNTEAFF.

This chain uses TRBV19 with TRBJ1-5; D might be TRBD1 (6 bases). The CDR3 loop spans 16 amino acids. In germline, CDR1 is LNHDA, CDR2 SQIVND (reference sequence). Trimming took off 4 bases at V and 3 bases at J, with 16 bases between the two ends. The CDR3 nucleotides are TGTGCCAGTAGTAGAACAGGGATGGTTGCCAATCAGCCCCAGCATTTT. Translating gives CASSRTGMVANQPQHF.

The chain carries TRBV30 and TRBJ2-2; TRBD2 agrees at 7 bases. The germline V gene has CDR1 GTSNPN and CDR2 SVGIG (reference sequence). V shed 4 bases, J shed 5 bases, and the junction held 7 bases outside the gene matches. The CDR3 totals 14 residues. CDR3 residues: CAWTSGALTGELFF. CDR3 nucleotides: TGTGCCTGGACTAGCGGAGCCCTTACCGGGGAGCTGTTTTTT.

This clonotype was detected many times. V is TRBV7-9 and J is TRBJ2-5, with unresolved D. CDR3 size: 12 residues. With 4 bases removed from V and 5 bases from J, the gap between germline ends came to 8 bases. Germline CDR1 SEHNR, CDR2 FQNEAQ (reference sequence). CDR3 DNA sequence: TGTGCCAGCAGCTCTCTCCTCGAGACCCAGTACTTC. Translating it yields CASSSLLETQYF.

This clonotype was detected many times. The chain links TRBV28 to TRBJ1-2; D is perhaps TRBD1 (6 bases). Germline CDR1 reads MDHEN; CDR2 reads SYDVKM. The CDR3 totals 13 residues. Trimming cost V 7 bases and J 2 bases, with 11 bases left between them. For the CDR3, the DNA is TGTGCCAGCAACGCAGGGGTGAACTATGGCTACACCTTC. Amino acid sequence: CASNAGVNYGYTF.

This clonotype came up many times. The chain carries TRBV27 and TRBJ1-1; 11 bases are a match to TRBD1. The CDR3 is 16 amino acids. The germline V gene has CDR1 MNHEY and CDR2 SMNVEV (reference sequence). The V segment lost 2 bases and the J segment 3 bases; nucleotides outside the gene matches: 5. CDR3 DNA sequence: TGTGCCAGCAGTTTAGGGACAGGGGGTAGGGACACTGAAGCTTTCTTT. Translated: CASSLGTGGRDTEAFF.

The chain has TRBV2 and TRBJ2-7; 11 bases align to TRBD2. The CDR3 is made up of 15 amino acids. Per the germline V gene, CDR1 is SNHLY and CDR2 is FYNNEI. With V trimmed by 11 bases and J by 2 bases, 11 bases remained unmatched. CDR3 amino acids: CASKLAGVDPYEQYF. CDR3 nucleotide sequence: TGTGCCTCTAAACTAGCGGGAGTTGACCCCTACGAGCAGTACTTC. Using reference TRBV2 and TRBJ2-7 for the parts outside the CDR3, the full variable domain is EPEVTQTPSHQVTQMGQEVILRCVPISNHLYFYWYRQILGQKVEFLVSFYNNEISEKSEIFDDQFSVERPDGSNFTLKIRSTKLEDSAMYFCASKLAGVDPYEQYFGPGTRLTVT.

The genes are TRBV7-9 and TRBJ2-7; TRBD1 might be the D (6 bases). The germline V gene encodes CDR1 SEHNR and CDR2 FQNEAQ (reference sequence). With 5 bases removed from V and 3 bases from J, the gap between germline ends came to 14 bases. CDR3 size: 14 residues. This CDR3 is CASSPQGHFYEQYF. The CDR3 DNA follows: TGTGCCAGCAGCCCCCAGGGGCATTTCTACGAGCAGTACTTC.